This passage covers 32 T cell receptor beta chains from one sample sequenced in a study of cytotoxic CD8 clonotypes in ibrutinib-treated CLL. This table comes from immunoSEQ multiplex PCR, and its TCRdb copy is limited to in-frame clones, with some not included. The sample consists of tens of thousands of clones, over 50% of them appearing once. The sequenced sample was PBMCs, obtained after 24 months of ibrutinib treatment. Receptors originate from a human donor with chronic lymphocytic leukemia.

By proportion, this clone is medium-sized. This chain links TRBV2 with TRBJ1-2, with no clear D. This CDR3 has 13 residues. The germline gives CDR1 SNHLY, CDR2 FYNNEI. The ends were cut back, 3 bases at V and 0 bases at J, with 5 bases in the middle. CDR3 region: CASSEEANYGYTF. As DNA, the CDR3 is TGTGCCAGCAGTGAGGAGGCTAACTATGGCTACACCTTC.

The chain recombines TRBV7-9 with TRBJ2-5; perhaps D is TRBD1 or TRBD2 (7 bases each). Germline V lookup: CDR1 SEHNR, CDR2 FQNEAQ (reference sequence). V lost 5 bases and J 4 bases, leaving 14 bases between the germline ends. This CDR3 spans 14 amino acids. CDR3 coding DNA: TGTGCCAGCAGCATCCCAGGGGGGGGAGAGACCCAGTACTTC. Its protein product is CASSIPGGGETQYF.

This chain connects TRBV9 to TRBJ2-3; 10 nucleotides agree with TRBD2. The length of the CDR3 is 16 residues. Germline loops: CDR1 SGDLS, CDR2 YYNGEE. V gave up 1 base and J gave up 2 bases; unmatched junction bases: 4. The CDR3 DNA follows: TGTGCCAGCAGCGTACTAGCGGGAGTCCTCACAGATACGCAGTATTTT. Its translation: CASSVLAGVLTDTQYF.

The CDR3 region is CASSTQTRYEQYF. CDR3 sequence (DNA): TGCGCCAGCAGCACGCAGACCCGCTACGAGCAGTACTTC. The V and J genes are TRBV5-1 and TRBJ2-7; D not certain. The V end lost 4 bases, the J end lost 3 bases, and 11 bases lay between the germline ends. The length of the CDR3 is 13 residues. The germline V gene encodes CDR1 SGHRS and CDR2 YFSETQ.

This clone occurred a few times. The identical CDR3 is also encoded by other nucleotide sequences in the sample. The chain is built from TRBV18 and TRBJ1-5, with D unclear. Deletions cut 2 bases from V and 4 bases from J, with 6 bases between. The CDR3 runs 13 residues. Germline V lookup: CDR1 KGHSH, CDR2 LQKENI. CDR3 in DNA: TGTGCCAGCTCACCAGGAGGGAATCAGCCCCAGCATTTT. This gives the protein CASSPGGNQPQHF.

V is TRBV5-1 and J is TRBJ1-1; no reliable D call. V shed 0 bases and J shed 1 base, with 7 bases lying between them. CDR1 SGHRS and CDR2 YFSETQ come from the germline V gene. The CDR3 covers 14 residues. CDR3 in amino acids: CASSLARQNTEAFF. The CDR3 region has the DNA TGCGCCAGCAGCTTGGCCCGACAGAACACTGAAGCTTTCTTT. Drawing the rest from reference TRBV5-1 and TRBJ1-1, the complete variable domain is KAGVTQTPRYLIKTRGQQVTLSCSPISGHRSVSWYQQTPGQGLQFLFEYFSETQRNKGNFPGRFSGRQFSNSRSEMNVSTLELGDSALYLCASSLARQNTEAFFGQGTRLTVV.

The chain uses TRBV2 and TRBJ1-2, with D tentatively TRBD1 (5 bases). Germline CDR1 and CDR2: SNHLY and FYNNEI. Trimming took off 6 bases at V and 3 bases at J, with 8 bases between the two ends. The CDR3 is 12 amino acids. DNA of the CDR3: TGTGCCAGCAGGGGGCGCGACTATGGCTACACCTTC. It translates to CASRGRDYGYTF.

V gene TRBV5-1 combines with J gene TRBJ2-7; TRBD2 aligns across 7 bases. The CDR3 loop spans 13 amino acids. Germline values: CDR1 SGHRS, CDR2 YFSETQ. V trimming: 3 bases; J trimming: 11 bases; junction bases outside the gene matches: 11. DNA of the CDR3: TGCGCCAGCAGCTACCGACTAGCTGGGAGAGAGTACTTC. Its protein product is CASSYRLAGREYF.

This sequence joins TRBV2 and TRBJ2-2; weak D call: TRBD1 (6 bases). Germline V CDR1 and CDR2: SNHLY, FYNNEI. This CDR3 region has 15 residues. V was pared by 3 bases and J by 4 bases, with 12 bases between. The CDR3 protein is CASSDRQGFTGELFF. DNA for the CDR3: TGTGCCAGCAGTGATCGGCAGGGGTTCACCGGGGAGCTGTTTTTT. Looking up the rest from reference TRBV2 and TRBJ2-2 gives the full variable domain: EPEVTQTPSHQVTQMGQEVILRCVPISNHLYFYWYRQILGQKVEFLVSFYNNEISEKSEIFDDQFSVERPDGSNFTLKIRSTKLEDSAMYFCASSDRQGFTGELFFGEGSRLTVL.

The chain joins TRBV4-2 to TRBJ2-1; TRBD2 matches 13 bases. CDR1 LGHNA and CDR2 YNFKEQ come from the germline V gene. V lost 0 bases and J lost 2; bases outside the gene matches: 10. The CDR3 extends over 20 amino acids. This chain's CDR3 is CASSQDHPRLAGGAYNEQFF. CDR3 bases: TGTGCCAGCAGCCAAGATCACCCCCGACTAGCGGGAGGAGCCTACAATGAGCAGTTCTTC.

The chain is built from TRBV5-6 and TRBJ2-7; D gene unclear. Germline values: CDR1 SGHDT, CDR2 YYEEEE. The CDR3 contains 12 residues. Trimming took off 3 bases at V and 4 bases at J, with 8 bases between the two ends. DNA of the CDR3: TGTGCCAGCAGCTCGGTGGGGTACGAGCAGTACTTC. Its translation: CASSSVGYEQYF.

V usage is TRBV18 and J usage is TRBJ1-4, with D uncertain. Between the trimmed V and J ends, which lost 4 bases and 8 bases, there was a span of 11 bases. The CDR3 contains 13 residues. From germline, CDR1 is KGHSH and CDR2 LQKENI. The CDR3 DNA sequence: TGTGCCAGCTCACAAGGTATAAGCGAAAAACTGTTTTTT. Protein: CASSQGISEKLFF.

The CDR3 bases are TGTGCCAGCAGTTACTCCTATAAGTCTTACGAGCAGTACTTC. This encodes CASSYSYKSYEQYF. V and J are TRBV6-5 and TRBJ2-7; the D is unclear. The CDR3 loop spans 14 amino acids. V lost 0 bases to trimming and J lost 4 bases, with 10 bases between them. Germline V gene sequence: CDR1 MNHEY, CDR2 SVGAGI.

The chain is built from TRBV5-1 and TRBJ1-2, with a tentative D call TRBD1 (6 bases). V lost 1 base to trimming and J lost 2 bases, with 9 bases between them. CDR1 and CDR2 (germline): SGHRS, YFSETQ. The CDR3 runs 14 residues. This chain's CDR3 is CASSLFGQNYGYTF. For the CDR3, the DNA is TGCGCCAGCAGCTTGTTCGGACAGAACTATGGCTACACCTTC.

Here the CDR3 reads CSVGSRNTEAFF. The CDR3 DNA follows: TGCAGCGTCGGAAGTCGGAACACTGAAGCTTTCTTT. This chain links TRBV29-1 with TRBJ1-1; D is undetermined. With 6 bases removed from V and 1 base from J, the gap between germline ends came to 9 bases. In germline, CDR1 is SQVTM, CDR2 ANQGSEA. CDR3 size: 12 residues.

The chain recombines TRBV4-2 with TRBJ2-7; perhaps TRBD1 as D (5 bases). This CDR3 has 14 amino acids. Trimming left V 1 base short and J 2 bases short, with 9 bases between. Germline V CDR1 and CDR2: LGHNA, YNFKEQ. The CDR3 is CASSQVVTAYEQYF. DNA of the CDR3: TGTGCCAGCAGCCAAGTGGTGACAGCCTACGAGCAGTACTTC.

This sequence joins TRBV4-1 and TRBJ1-3; D not resolved. CDR1 MGHRA and CDR2 YSYEKL come from the germline V gene. CDR3 length: 15 residues. V shed 3 bases and J shed 0 bases, with 9 bases lying between them. The CDR3 nucleotides are TGCGCCAGCAGCCACGTGGAACTCTCTGGAAACACCATATATTTT. The encoded protein is CASSHVELSGNTIYF.

This clone was observed a single time. This chain connects TRBV7-2 to TRBJ2-7, with TRBD2 matching 9 bases. This CDR3 has 15 amino acids. V shed 7 bases, J shed 6 bases, and the junction held 13 bases outside the gene matches. Germline V lookup: CDR1 SGHTA, CDR2 FQGNSA. CDR3 DNA sequence: TGTGCCAGCACGTTGGCGGGAGGGCCGGCGGCCGAGCAGTACTTC. Protein product: CASTLAGGPAAEQYF.

In its sample, this clone was seen a few times. The genes are TRBV5-4 and TRBJ2-1, with a weak D call TRBD2 (5 bases). There are 15 residues in the CDR3. Trimming pared 3 bases from V and 0 bases from J, leaving 10 bases between. The germline V gene encodes CDR1 SGHNT and CDR2 YYREEE (reference sequence). DNA for the CDR3: TGTGCCAGCAGCTCCCGGAGGAGCTCCTACAATGAGCAGTTCTTC. It yields the protein CASSSRRSSYNEQFF.

The chain uses TRBV7-9 and TRBJ1-2; D ambiguous. The V end lost 5 bases, the J end lost 7 bases, and 8 bases lay between the germline ends. CDR1 is SEHNR, CDR2 FQNEAQ, per germline (reference sequence). This CDR3 is built from 11 residues. This CDR3 is CASSRQSGYTF. DNA for the CDR3: TGTGCCAGCAGCCGCCAAAGTGGCTACACCTTC. Complete variable domain (other parts from reference TRBV7-9 and TRBJ1-2): DTGVSQNPRHKITKRGQNVTFRCDPISEHNRLYWYRQTLGQGPEFLTYFQNEAQLEKSRLLSDRFSAERPKGSFSTLEIQRTEQGDSAMYLCASSRQSGYTFGSGTRLTVV.

The gene calls are TRBV6-5 and TRBJ1-1, with a tentative D call TRBD1 (5 bases). Germline V gene sequence: CDR1 MNHEY, CDR2 SVGAGI. CDR3 size: 13 residues. V lost 6 bases and J 4 bases, leaving 12 bases between the germline ends. The CDR3 region has the DNA TGTGCCAGCAGAGCAAGCAGGGTCACTGAAGCTTTCTTT. Residues: CASRASRVTEAFF.

The chain links TRBV30 to TRBJ2-1; a weak D match, TRBD2 (6 bases). V lost 3 bases to trimming and J lost 7 bases, with 19 bases between them. Per the germline V gene, CDR1 is GTSNPN and CDR2 is SVGIG (reference sequence). The CDR3 has 15 amino acids. CDR3 nucleotide sequence: TGTGCCTGGAGCCAGCGGAGGGCCCGGGGGAATGAGCAGTTCTTC. Its protein product is CAWSQRRARGNEQFF.

This clone was observed a few times. The chain joins TRBV5-6 to TRBJ2-7; maybe TRBD2 (5 bases). In germline, CDR1 is SGHDT, CDR2 YYEEEE. Trimming cost V 0 bases and J 0 bases, with 10 bases left between them. The CDR3 is 15 residues long. In DNA form, the CDR3 reads TGTGCCAGCAGCTTGGCGGCGGGCGGCTCCTACGAGCAGTACTTC. Translation: CASSLAAGGSYEQYF.

V usage is TRBV28 and J usage is TRBJ2-3; no definite D call. The V end was cut by 6 bases, the J end by 1 base, with 11 bases between. CDR1 is MDHEN and CDR2 is SYDVKM in the germline V gene. The CDR3 totals 14 residues. CDR3 region: CASRLAPGTDTQYF. The CDR3 nucleotides are TGTGCCAGCAGGTTAGCCCCTGGCACAGATACGCAGTATTTT.

The rearrangement uses TRBV7-3 and TRBJ2-1, with 7 bases matching TRBD1. V shed 5 bases, J shed 7 bases, and the junction held 5 bases outside the gene matches. The V gene's germline CDR1 is SGHTA and CDR2 FQGTGA. The CDR3 is 13 residues long. CDR3: CASSVTGLNEQFF. The CDR3 nucleotides are TGTGCCAGCAGCGTGACAGGGTTGAATGAGCAGTTCTTC.

The chain recombines TRBV6-1 with TRBJ1-6; D uncertain. This CDR3 is 14 amino acids long. V was clipped by 3 bases and J by 7 bases, with 10 bases between them. Germline assignment: CDR1 MNHNS and CDR2 SASEGT. CDR3 nucleotides: TGTGCCAGCAGTGATCAACGGTTAAATTCACCCCTCCACTTT. As protein: CASSDQRLNSPLHF.

V is TRBV6-1 and J is TRBJ1-2, with D possibly matching TRBD1 (6 bases). V shed 1 base and J shed 4 bases, with 7 bases lying between them. Germline CDR1 MNHNS, CDR2 SASEGT. The CDR3 length is 13 residues. CDR3 in DNA: TGTGCCAGCAGTGAAGGACAGGCCTATGGCTACACCTTC. Its translation: CASSEGQAYGYTF.

V and J are TRBV5-1 and TRBJ2-7; D call uncertain. CDR3 length: 14 residues. Germline V lookup: CDR1 SGHRS, CDR2 YFSETQ. The germline V and J ends were trimmed by 0 bases and 2 bases, with 9 bases remaining between them. The CDR3 DNA follows: TGCGCCAGCAGCTTGGATGCGTCAGCCTACGAGCAGTACTTC. Translating gives CASSLDASAYEQYF.

The chain carries TRBV13 and TRBJ2-3, with 7 nucleotides matching TRBD1. This CDR3 region has 20 residues. From germline, CDR1 is PRHDT and CDR2 FYEKMQ (reference sequence). V trimming: 9 bases; J trimming: 0 bases; junction bases outside the gene matches: 24. DNA of the CDR3: TGTGCCAGTCACGAACGGACGGGACAGTTCTACGCTGGCAGCACAGATACGCAGTATTTT. It codes for CASHERTGQFYAGSTDTQYF.

This sequence joins TRBV5-1 and TRBJ2-7; D gene unclear. The CDR3 sequence is 13 residues long. Germline V gene data show CDR1 as SGHRS and CDR2 as YFSETQ. V lost 1 base, J lost 2 bases, and 7 bases lay in between. CDR3 in DNA: TGCGCCAGCAGCTTGAACGGACCCTACGAGCAGTACTTC. Residues: CASSLNGPYEQYF.

The chain has TRBV28 and TRBJ2-7, with D possibly being TRBD1 or TRBD2 (5 bases each). This CDR3 has 17 residues. CDR1 is MDHEN and CDR2 is SYDVKM in the germline V gene. V lost 2 bases and J lost 4, with 21 bases in between. CDR3 sequence: CASSLRYPGNRRYEQYF. CDR3 DNA: TGTGCCAGCAGTTTAAGATACCCAGGGAACCGGAGGTACGAGCAGTACTTC. Full variable domain (outside the CDR3, taken from reference TRBV28 and TRBJ2-7): DVKVTQSSRYLVKRTGEKVFLECVQDMDHENMFWYRQDPGLGLRLIYFSYDVKMKEKGDIPEGYSVSREKKERFSLILESASTNQTSMYLCASSLRYPGNRRYEQYFGPGTRLTVT.

V is TRBV28 and J is TRBJ1-1; D is possibly TRBD1 (5 bases). CDR1 is MDHEN and CDR2 is SYDVKM in the germline V gene. V lost 2 bases, J lost 0 bases, and 7 bases lay in between. This CDR3 comprises 14 residues. The CDR3 DNA is TGTGCCAGCAGTTTAGGGACCTTGAACACTGAAGCTTTCTTT. Protein product: CASSLGTLNTEAFF. The full variable domain, completed using reference TRBV28 and TRBJ1-1, is DVKVTQSSRYLVKRTGEKVFLECVQDMDHENMFWYRQDPGLGLRLIYFSYDVKMKEKGDIPEGYSVSREKKERFSLILESASTNQTSMYLCASSLGTLNTEAFFGQGTRLTVV.